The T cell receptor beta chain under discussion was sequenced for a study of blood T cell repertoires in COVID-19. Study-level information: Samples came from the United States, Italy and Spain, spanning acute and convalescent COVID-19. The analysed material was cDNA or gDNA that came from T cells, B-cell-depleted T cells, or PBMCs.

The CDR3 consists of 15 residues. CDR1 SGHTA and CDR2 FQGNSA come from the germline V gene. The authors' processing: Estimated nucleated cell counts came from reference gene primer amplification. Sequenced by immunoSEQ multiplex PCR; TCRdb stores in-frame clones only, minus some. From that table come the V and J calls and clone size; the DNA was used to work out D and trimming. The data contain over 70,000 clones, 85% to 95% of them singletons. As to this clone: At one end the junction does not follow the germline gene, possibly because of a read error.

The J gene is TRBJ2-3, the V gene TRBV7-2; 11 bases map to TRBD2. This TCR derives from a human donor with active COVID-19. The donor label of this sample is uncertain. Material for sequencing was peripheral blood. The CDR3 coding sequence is TGTGCCAGCACCTTAGCGGGGGGGAGCACAGATACGCAGTATTTT. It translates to CASTLAGGSTDTQYF.